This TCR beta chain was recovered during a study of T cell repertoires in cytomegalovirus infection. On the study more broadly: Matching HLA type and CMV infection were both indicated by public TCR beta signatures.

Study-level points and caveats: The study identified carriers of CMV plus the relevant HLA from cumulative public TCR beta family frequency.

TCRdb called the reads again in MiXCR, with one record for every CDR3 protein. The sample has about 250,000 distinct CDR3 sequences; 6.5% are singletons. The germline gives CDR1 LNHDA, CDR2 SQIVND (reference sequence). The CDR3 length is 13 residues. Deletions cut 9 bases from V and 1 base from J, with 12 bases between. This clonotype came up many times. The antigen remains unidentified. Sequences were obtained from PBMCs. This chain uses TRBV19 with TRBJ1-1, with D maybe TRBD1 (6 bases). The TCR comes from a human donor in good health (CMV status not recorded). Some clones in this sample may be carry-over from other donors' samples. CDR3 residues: CASGGQGNTEAFF. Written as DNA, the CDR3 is TGTGCCAGCGGGGGACAAGGGAACACTGAAGCTTTCTTT.